A single sample is the source of the 15 T cell receptor beta chains below, sequenced in a study of T cell clones after liver transplantation. Assay: immunoSEQ multiplex PCR; the TCRdb copy retains only in-frame clones and omits some. The repertoire holds more than 95,000 clones, with roughly four fifths as singletons. This specimen consisted of CD4+ T cells from blood, obtained about 50 months after liver transplant. All receptors come from a human patient who received a liver transplant. Some of these T cells may belong to the graft donor.

This clone was seen a few times. The DNA for the CDR3 is TGTGCCAGCAGCCAAGAGACTAGCGGCCTAACCTACGAGCAGTACTTC. As protein: CASSQETSGLTYEQYF. The chain couples TRBV4-2 to TRBJ2-7, with TRBD2 identical over 9 bases. Germline CDR1 and CDR2: LGHNA and YNFKEQ. The CDR3 sequence is 16 residues long. Unmatched junction bases numbered 5, after V lost 0 bases and J lost 2 bases.

The CDR3 DNA follows: TGTGCCAGTAGTCCCAGGGGACTAGGGGAGACCCAGTACTTC. Translated, it gives CASSPRGLGETQYF. The chain has TRBV19 and TRBJ2-5; 8 nucleotides align to TRBD2. The CDR3 length is 14 residues. CDR1 and CDR2 (germline): LNHDA, SQIVND (reference sequence). The junction had 7 bases not matched to a gene; V was cut back by 5 bases and J by 5 bases.

This clone has a single count. The chain recombines TRBV13 with TRBJ2-5; D is tentatively TRBD1 or TRBD2 (5 bases each). Germline V gene sequence: CDR1 PRHDT, CDR2 FYEKMQ (reference sequence). This CDR3 comprises 21 residues. V was clipped by 2 bases and J by 2 bases, with 30 bases between them. The CDR3 loop is CASSLPPRVSGQGRRQETQYF. The CDR3 DNA reads TGTGCCAGCAGCTTACCCCCCCGGGTGAGCGGCCAGGGACGGAGGCAAGAGACCCAGTACTTC.

The V call is TRBV2, the J call TRBJ1-2; TRBD1 agrees at 7 bases. This CDR3 region has 16 residues. The germline V gene has CDR1 SNHLY and CDR2 FYNNEI. Trimming removed 2 bases from V and 5 bases from J; junction bases left unmatched: 11. Here the CDR3 DNA reads TGTGCCAGCAGTGAACCCCGAGACAGGGTAGGGTATGGCTACACCTTC. Its protein product is CASSEPRDRVGYGYTF.

This clone was recorded a few times. CDR3 sequence reads: CAWSVQGQPQHF. CDR3 DNA sequence: TGTGCCTGGAGTGTACAGGGGCAGCCCCAGCATTTT. The genes are TRBV30 and TRBJ1-5, with 7 bases identical to TRBD1. The CDR3 has 12 residues. Germline CDR1 reads GTSNPN; CDR2 reads SVGIG (reference sequence). V gave up 0 bases and J gave up 7 bases; unmatched junction bases: 0.

The chain uses TRBV19 and TRBJ1-2; TRBD1 matches 8 bases. The germline V gene encodes CDR1 LNHDA and CDR2 SQIVND (reference sequence). The J segment lost 5 bases and the V segment lost 4 bases, leaving 6 bases of the junction unmatched. CDR3 length: 14 residues. The CDR3 coding sequence is TGTGCCAGTAGTAATACAGGGGGTCAATATGGCTACACCTTC. Residues: CASSNTGGQYGYTF. The full variable domain, its missing parts supplied by reference TRBV19 and TRBJ1-2, is DGGITQSPKYLFRKEGQNVTLSCEQNLNHDAMYWYRQDPGQGLRLIYYSQIVNDFQKGDIAEGYSVSREKKESFPLTVTSAQKNPTAFYLCASSNTGGQYGYTFGSGTRLTVV.

This clone is a singleton in its sample. The J gene is TRBJ2-1, the V gene TRBV2; the D is unclear. Germline-derived CDR1 and CDR2 are SNHLY and FYNNEI. The V end was cut by 3 bases, the J end by 6 bases, with 9 bases between. The CDR3 contains 13 residues. The CDR3, as DNA: TGTGCCAGCAGTGAGGGGTGGAGCAATGAGCAGTTCTTC. This translates into CASSEGWSNEQFF.

The chain uses TRBV5-1 and TRBJ2-7, with a possible D match to TRBD2 (5 bases). V was pared by 4 bases and J by 2 bases, with 16 bases between. CDR3 size: 15 residues. Germline V lookup: CDR1 SGHRS, CDR2 YFSETQ. Written as DNA, the CDR3 is TGCGCCAGCAGCCCGGCCGGGAAGATCACCTACGAGCAGTACTTC. Its protein product is CASSPAGKITYEQYF. Filled out from reference TRBV5-1 and TRBJ2-7, the complete variable domain reads KAGVTQTPRYLIKTRGQQVTLSCSPISGHRSVSWYQQTPGQGLQFLFEYFSETQRNKGNFPGRFSGRQFSNSRSEMNVSTLELGDSALYLCASSPAGKITYEQYFGPGTRLTVT.

This chain uses TRBV18 with TRBJ1-5; no firm D call. The CDR3 runs 13 residues. Germline assignment: CDR1 KGHSH and CDR2 LQKENI. V lost 3 bases to trimming and J lost 11 bases, with 14 bases between them. Written as DNA, the CDR3 is TGTGCCAGCTCACCGGTACAGACCCAGGCCCAGCATTTT. Protein sequence: CASSPVQTQAQHF. The variable domain in full, with the rest retrieved from reference TRBV18 and TRBJ1-5, is NAGVMQNPRHLVRRRGQEARLRCSPMKGHSHVYWYRQLPEEGLKFMVYLQKENIIDESGMPKERFSAEFPKEGPSILRIQQVVRGDSAAYFCASSPVQTQAQHFGDGTRLSIL.

This chain joins TRBV19 and TRBJ2-7; possible D gene TRBD1, 6 bases. CDR1 and CDR2 (germline): LNHDA, SQIVND (reference sequence). Trimming removed 7 bases from V and 2 bases from J, with 15 bases in between. The length of the CDR3 is 14 residues. The CDR3: CASTPQGSPYEQYF. In nucleotides, the CDR3 is TGTGCCAGTACCCCGCAGGGGTCACCCTACGAGCAGTACTTC.

This chain uses TRBV19 with TRBJ1-2; unclear D gene. The CDR3 is made up of 12 amino acids. Germline CDR1 is LNHDA and CDR2 is SQIVND (reference sequence). Trimming removed 6 bases at V and 7 bases at J, with 12 bases between. The CDR3 protein is CASRSLVAGYTF. As DNA, the CDR3 is TGTGCCAGTAGAAGCCTCGTAGCTGGCTACACCTTC.

The chain combines TRBV7-3 with TRBJ1-1; D uncertain. Per germline, CDR1 SGHTA and CDR2 FQGTGA. The germline V and J ends were trimmed by 6 bases and 8 bases, with 7 bases remaining between them. CDR3 length equals 10 residues. This CDR3 reads CASSLMEAFF. Written as DNA, the CDR3 is TGTGCCAGCAGTCTGATGGAAGCTTTCTTT. The variable domain in full, with the rest retrieved from reference TRBV7-3 and TRBJ1-1, is GAGVSQTPSNKVTEKGKYVELRCDPISGHTALYWYRQSLGQGPEFLIYFQGTGAADDSGLPNDRFFAVRPEGSVSTLKIQRTERGDSAVYLCASSLMEAFFGQGTRLTVV.

The chain uses TRBV5-1 and TRBJ2-5, with D uncertain. This CDR3 spans 13 amino acids. Germline CDR1 SGHRS, CDR2 YFSETQ. V was pared by 1 base and J by 5 bases, with 9 bases between. This CDR3 reads CASSLSVLETQYF. DNA of the CDR3: TGCGCCAGCAGCTTGTCAGTCCTCGAGACCCAGTACTTC.

The chain is built from TRBV19 and TRBJ1-1; D remains unclear. Trimming removed 5 bases at V and 4 bases at J, with 11 bases between. This CDR3 has 13 amino acids. Germline lookup yields CDR1 LNHDA and CDR2 SQIVND (reference sequence). In nucleotides, the CDR3 is TGTGCCAGTAGTTCCTTCGAGGGCACTGAAGCTTTCTTT. Encoded protein: CASSSFEGTEAFF. Based on the CDR3 plus reference TRBV19 and TRBJ1-1, the full variable domain is DGGITQSPKYLFRKEGQNVTLSCEQNLNHDAMYWYRQDPGQGLRLIYYSQIVNDFQKGDIAEGYSVSREKKESFPLTVTSAQKNPTAFYLCASSSFEGTEAFFGQGTRLTVV.

This clone showed up just a few times. The V call is TRBV7-7, the J call TRBJ1-6, with D tentatively TRBD1 (5 bases). The V end was cut by 5 bases, the J end by 6 bases, with 14 bases between. The germline CDR1 and CDR2 sequences are SSHAT and FNYEAQ (reference sequence). This CDR3 spans 15 amino acids. This CDR3 reads CASSLGDGPNSPLHF. The CDR3 bases are TGTGCCAGCAGCCTAGGGGACGGGCCTAATTCACCCCTCCACTTT.